The clone carrying this T cell receptor beta chain has only a few counts. This specimen comes from a study of T cells and Merkel cell carcinoma outcomes. V gave up 8 bases and J gave up 0 bases, with 13 bases separating them. This CDR3 has 15 residues. CDR1 is ENHRY and CDR2 is SYGVKD in the germline V gene. The repertoire was sequenced with immunoSEQ multiplex PCR; TCRdb's copy has only in-frame clones and lacks some. The sample holds about 19,000 clones, about four fifths seen once. The chain carries TRBV10-3 and TRBJ2-2; tentative D call: TRBD1 (5 bases). Specimen: tumor tissue from Merkel cell carcinoma. The clonotype originates from a human donor with Merkel cell carcinoma. CDR3 bases: TGTGCCATCCCGAAGGACACCCCGAACACCGGGGAGCTGTTTTTT. This codes for CAIPKDTPNTGELFF.